Sequencing of this T cell receptor beta chain was carried out in a study of OX40 agonist ivuxolimab in advanced cancers. Study-level background: Eligibility rules accepted prior anti-PD-1, anti-PD-L1 or anti-CTLA-4 therapy, and 30% to 40% had some.

Method: immunoSEQ multiplex PCR; TCRdb's copy keeps in-frame clones and lacks some. The sample includes over 70,000 clones, about 84% seen only once; the top ten take about 6.9%. Whole-study findings and limits: Part of the nonresponder group also had normalized T-cell clonal expansion that was low.

Germline CDR1 is KGHSH and CDR2 is LQKENI. The V end lost 0 bases, the J end lost 4 bases, and 10 bases lay between the germline ends. This CDR3 contains 15 residues. For this clone: Its antigen remains unknown.

The TCR comes from an adult with an advanced solid tumor such as melanoma, head and neck, liver or kidney cancer. The chain recombines TRBV18 with TRBJ2-1; D is possibly TRBD2 (6 bases). Sequenced material: CD4+ or CD8+ T cells sorted from blood, taken in a trial of the OX40 agonist ivuxolimab. The CDR3 loop reads CASSPPNGGYNEQFF. In nucleotides, the CDR3 is TGTGCCAGCTCACCACCGAATGGGGGGTACAATGAGCAGTTCTTC.